The 5 T cell receptor beta chains below were found in one sample sequenced in a study of regulatory T cells in long-lasting Graves disease. Time point here: newly diagnosed GD, antithyroid drugs for less than 3 months. The TCR library was made from RNA that had been extracted from PBMCs in TRIzol. Arm-PCR of CDR3 regions and iRepertoire HTBI primers were the basis on which TCR beta libraries were built. TCRdb itself ran the multiplex PCR reads through MiXCR, one entry per CDR3 protein. The table lists about 540,000 distinct CDR3 sequences, about 13% of them singletons. The data were also submitted as part of a second study, on T cells in Graves' hyperthyroidism and ophthalmopathy.

The source was peripheral blood mononuclear cells (PBMCs), collected at new diagnosis, from a patient treated with antithyroid drugs. These receptors all come from a young man with Graves disease.

This sequence joins TRBV5-1 and TRBJ2-3; a weak D match, TRBD2 (5 bases). Trimming took off 0 bases at V and 3 bases at J, with 11 bases between the two ends. This CDR3 is built from 15 residues. CDR1 is SGHRS, CDR2 YFSETQ, per germline. CDR3 residues: CASSLEGKRTDTQYF. The CDR3 DNA sequence: TGCGCCAGCAGCTTGGAGGGTAAGCGGACAGATACGCAGTATTTT.

This clonotype occurred many times. The chain is built from TRBV12-5 and TRBJ2-5; 8 nucleotides agree with TRBD1. Losses at the gene ends were 7 bases for V and 1 base for J; bases not matched to a gene: 8. Germline V gene data show CDR1 as LGHNT and CDR2 as FRNRAP. This CDR3 spans 15 amino acids. The chain's CDR3 is CASAHGQGSQETQYF. CDR3 DNA sequence: TGTGCTAGTGCCCACGGACAGGGAAGCCAAGAGACCCAGTACTTC.

This clonotype was recorded many times. V and J are TRBV30 and TRBJ1-1; the D is unclear. Per the germline V gene, CDR1 is GTSNPN and CDR2 is SVGIG (reference sequence). The CDR3 has 12 amino acids. V dropped 4 bases and J dropped 5 bases, with 11 bases sitting between them. The CDR3 sequence is CAWKYGRTEAFF. The CDR3 coding sequence is TGTGCCTGGAAGTATGGTAGGACTGAAGCTTTCTTT. The variable domain in full, completed from reference TRBV30 and TRBJ1-1, reads SQTIHQWPATLVQPVGSPLSLECTVEGTSNPNLYWYRQAAGRGLQLLFYSVGIGQISSEVPQNLSASRPQDRQFILSSKKLLLSDSGFYLCAWKYGRTEAFFGQGTRLTVV.

This clonotype was detected ten times or more. This chain links TRBV2 with TRBJ2-1; D possibly corresponds to TRBD2 (6 bases). Germline V CDR1 and CDR2: SNHLY, FYNNEI. V lost 8 bases and J lost 9, with 14 bases in between. This CDR3 contains 12 residues. The CDR3 DNA is TGTGCCAGCTCGGTCGGGAGTAGTGAGCAGTTCTTC. Translating gives CASSVGSSEQFF.

This clonotype was counted at least ten times. The V and J genes are TRBV12-5 and TRBJ1-4; D is ambiguous. Trimming took 1 base from V and 4 from J, leaving 4 bases between them. Germline-derived CDR1 and CDR2 are LGHNT and FRNRAP. The CDR3 is made up of 13 amino acids. Here the CDR3 reads CASGLDLNEKLFF. The CDR3 nucleotides read TGTGCTAGTGGTTTGGACCTTAATGAAAAACTGTTTTTT.